The 5 T cell receptor beta chains in this list originate from one sample, sequenced in a study of blood T cells in healthy people across ages. The authors ran a second PCR of roughly 6 to 12 cycles using a sample-barcoded 5' primer and a J-beta primer mix. TCRdb fed the 5' RACE reads into MiXCR, producing one record per CDR3 protein. The table has hundreds of thousands of distinct CDR3 sequences, 25% seen once. This same sample was also taken into another study, of T cells of mothers and their children.

Input material: blood. Receptor source: a boy between 10 and 17 years old in good health.

V gene TRBV9 combines with J gene TRBJ1-2; 8 bases fit TRBD1. J gave up 5 bases and V 5 bases, and 14 bases lay outside the gene matches. Germline loops: CDR1 SGDLS, CDR2 YYNGEE. The CDR3 has 16 residues. The CDR3 is CASRCSDRVVSYGYTF. The CDR3 DNA sequence: TGTGCCAGCAGGTGTTCGGACAGGGTCGTTAGTTATGGCTACACCTTC.

For the CDR3, the DNA is TGTGCCAGCAGTTACGTGGAGTACTCGAACACTGAAGCTTTCTTT. It yields the protein CASSYVEYSNTEAFF. J is TRBJ1-1 and V is TRBV6-2 or TRBV6-3; no firm D call. Trimming took off 2 bases at V and 1 base at J, with 11 bases between the two ends. Germline V CDR1 and CDR2: MNHEY, SVGEGT. The CDR3 spans 15 residues.

The chain carries TRBV28 and TRBJ1-5; 9 positions agree with TRBD1. After removal of 9 bases from V and 5 bases from J, the junction contained 8 bases not matched to a gene. CDR1 is MDHEN and CDR2 is SYDVKM in the germline V gene. The CDR3 is 14 residues long. The CDR3 nucleotides are TGTGCCAGTGGACTAAGGACAGGGGATCAGCCCCAGCATTTT. The encoded protein is CASGLRTGDQPQHF.

This clonotype has just a few counts. The chain recombines TRBV20-1 with TRBJ2-5; no firm D call. Trimming removed 5 bases from V and 1 base from J, with 14 bases in between. This CDR3 has 14 residues. Germline CDR1 reads DFQATT; CDR2 reads SNEGSKA (reference sequence). For the CDR3, the DNA is TGCAGTGCTCCCCGGACGGCGTCCCAAGAGACCCAGTACTTC. Its translation: CSAPRTASQETQYF.

This chain connects TRBV11-1 to TRBJ1-4; D is ambiguous. The CDR3 length is 14 residues. V was shortened by 10 bases and J by 2 bases, with 14 bases between the two germline ends. Germline-derived CDR1 and CDR2 are SGHAT and FQDESV (reference sequence). CDR3 in DNA: TGTGCCATCTCCTCCGGGTTCACTAATGAAAAACTGTTTTTT. Amino acid sequence: CAISSGFTNEKLFF.